This TCR beta chain was recovered during a study of T cells in Graves' hyperthyroidism and ophthalmopathy. V trimming: 4 bases; J trimming: 6 bases; junction bases outside the gene matches: 15. From germline, CDR1 is PRHDT and CDR2 FYEKMQ (reference sequence). This CDR3 comprises 16 residues. Amplification targeted TCR beta CDR3 regions from RNA transcripts. When the TCR CDR3 underwent first-round RT-PCR, the HTBI primer set was used. TCRdb processed the multiplex PCR reads anew with MiXCR; each CDR3 protein has one entry. This table has under 650,000 distinct CDR3 sequences, about a sixth appearing once. With regard to this clonotype: This could be a read error, since a much larger clone is one nucleotide away.

Aged 18 to 65, the patients had hyperthyroidism that was newly diagnosed and had lasted under 2 months. Thyroid ultrasound and orbital computed tomography, with clinical symptoms and serum thyroxine and TRAb, informed diagnoses. PBMCs were derived from 10 ml fresh peripheral blood. The specimen was blood. V gene TRBV13 combines with J gene TRBJ2-7, with 7 bases identical to TRBD2. The TCR was taken from a woman younger than 45 with Graves' hyperthyroidism. CDR3: CASSSCWTGTTVEQYF. In DNA, the CDR3 is TGTGCCAGCAGCTCCTGCTGGACCGGGACTACGGTCGAGCAGTACTTC.